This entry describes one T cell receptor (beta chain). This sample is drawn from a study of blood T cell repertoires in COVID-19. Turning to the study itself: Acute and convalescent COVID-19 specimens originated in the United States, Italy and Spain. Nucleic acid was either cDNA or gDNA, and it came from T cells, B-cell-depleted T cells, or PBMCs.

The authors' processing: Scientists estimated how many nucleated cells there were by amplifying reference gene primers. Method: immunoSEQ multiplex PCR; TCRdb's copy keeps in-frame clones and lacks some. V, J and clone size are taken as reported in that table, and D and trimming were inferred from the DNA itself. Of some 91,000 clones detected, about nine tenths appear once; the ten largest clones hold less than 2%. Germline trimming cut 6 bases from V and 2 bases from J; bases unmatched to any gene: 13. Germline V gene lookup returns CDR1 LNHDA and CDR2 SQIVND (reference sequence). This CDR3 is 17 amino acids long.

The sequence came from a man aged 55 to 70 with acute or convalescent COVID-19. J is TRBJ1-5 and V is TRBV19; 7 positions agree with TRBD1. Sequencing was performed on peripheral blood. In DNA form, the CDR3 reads TGTGCCAGTAGCCTGACTACAGGGGTCGGTGGCAATCAGCCCCAGCATTTT. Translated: CASSLTTGVGGNQPQHF.